This record covers a single T cell receptor beta chain. A much larger clone differs by one base, so this may be a read error. The CDR3 ends on some other residue instead of the conserved phenylalanine or tryptophan, so this is likely a read error. Trimming removed 5 bases from V and 4 bases from J; junction bases left unmatched: 10. CDR3 length: 14 amino acids. The germline V gene has CDR1 DFQATT and CDR2 SNEGSKA (reference sequence). The source of the sample is a study of T cells in Graves' hyperthyroidism and ophthalmopathy. Amplification of TCR beta CDR3 regions used RNA as the template. Using the HTBI primer set, a first-round RT-PCR was run on the TCR CDR3. Via MiXCR, TCRdb re-called the multiplex PCR reads, giving one row per CDR3 protein. The table includes hundreds of thousands of distinct CDR3 sequences, around 15% detected once.

This receptor was obtained from a woman aged 18-30 years with Graves' hyperthyroidism. The sequencing sample was made of blood. The chain uses TRBV20-1 and TRBJ1-1; 7 bases match TRBD1. The chain's CDR3 is CSAPKTGMGTEAFS. The DNA of the CDR3 is TGCAGTGCTCCAAAGACAGGGATGGGCACTGAAGCTTTCTCT.